In this sample, the clone carrying this T cell receptor (beta chain) turned up many times. The target antigen is unknown. The data originate from a study of identical twins. TCRdb re-called the 5' RACE reads through MiXCR, storing one row per CDR3 protein. The sample has hundreds of thousands of distinct CDR3 sequences; approximately 13% are singletons. Healthy Caucasian individuals made up all the donors. Study-level findings and limits: There is a chance that invariant MAIT and iNKT cells partially muddied zero-insertion analyses. Cord blood beta clonotypes that were abundant carried fewer insertions, and memory repertoires showed no such trend.

Trimming removed 3 bases from V and 7 bases from J, with 5 bases in between. Per germline, CDR1 SGHRS and CDR2 YFSETQ. This CDR3 region has 12 residues. This same sample was also taken into another study, of yellow fever vaccine responses in identical twins. From that second work: Convergence reportedly seemed to mark part of the twins' vaccine T cell response, with personalization marking the rest.

This sequence joins TRBV5-1 and TRBJ1-6; D uncertain. The sample consisted of CD8+ T cells sorted from blood. The TCR comes from a woman aged 18-29 years in good health. Here the CDR3 DNA reads TGCGCCAGCAGCTCCGCGAATTCACCCCTCCACTTT. It translates to CASSSANSPLHF.